The 9 T cell receptor beta chains given below trace back to one sample, sequenced in a study of cytomegalovirus exposure and HLA in healthy donors. 13 Jbeta primers and 60 Vbeta primers were used for the PCR. Some clones are missing from TCRdb's copy, which holds only in-frame ones; the method was immunoSEQ multiplex PCR. The listing contains more than 60,000 clones. Sequencing was done on a sample of PBMCs. The receptors come from a boy aged 10-17 years in good health and CMV-seronegative.

The genes are TRBV4-1 and TRBJ2-1, with 14 bases identical to TRBD2. The CDR3 loop spans 19 amino acids. The J segment lost 0 bases and the V segment lost 1 base, leaving 5 bases of the junction unmatched. Looked up from germline, CDR1 is MGHRA and CDR2 is YSYEKL. The CDR3 loop is CASSQGTSGGSSSYNEQFF. CDR3 coding DNA: TGCGCCAGCAGCCAAGGGACTAGCGGGGGGTCGAGCTCCTACAATGAGCAGTTCTTC.

CDR3 nucleotide sequence: TGCGCCAGCACCGAAGTAGCGGGGGGGCAAGAGACCCAGTACTTC. This translates into CASTEVAGGQETQYF. The J gene is TRBJ2-5, the V gene TRBV5-1, with 11 bases matching TRBD2. The CDR3 sequence is 15 residues long. V shed 6 bases, J shed 2 bases, and the junction held 6 bases outside the gene matches. Per germline, CDR1 SGHRS and CDR2 YFSETQ. The full variable domain, with the rest looked up from reference TRBV5-1 and TRBJ2-5, is KAGVTQTPRYLIKTRGQQVTLSCSPISGHRSVSWYQQTPGQGLQFLFEYFSETQRNKGNFPGRFSGRQFSNSRSEMNVSTLELGDSALYLCASTEVAGGQETQYFGPGTRLLVL.

CDR3 DNA sequence: TGTGCCAGCAGTCCCGCGGGGAACACTGAAGCTTTCTTT. Its protein is CASSPAGNTEAFF. V and J are TRBV6-5 and TRBJ1-1; D not certain. The CDR3 spans 13 residues. Germline CDR1 and CDR2: MNHEY and SVGAGI. Trimming left V 5 bases short and J 1 base short, with 8 bases between.

The chain carries TRBV5-8 and TRBJ1-2, with 8 positions matching TRBD1. The V and J ends lost 0 bases and 6 bases, in that order; junction bases with no gene match: 4. There are 14 residues in the CDR3. Per germline, CDR1 SGHTS and CDR2 YDEGEE. CDR3 nucleotide sequence: TGTGCCAGCAGCTTGGGGACAGGGAGCAATGGCTACACCTTC. Residues: CASSLGTGSNGYTF. Using reference TRBV5-8 and TRBJ1-2 for the parts outside the CDR3, the full variable domain is EAGVTQSPTHLIKTRGQQATLRCSPISGHTSVYWYQQALGLGLQFLLWYDEGEERNRGNFPPRFSGRQFPNYSSELNVNALELEDSALYLCASSLGTGSNGYTFGSGTRLTVV.

The rearrangement uses TRBV9 and TRBJ1-1; possible D gene TRBD1, 6 bases. V lost 3 bases and J lost 8, with 11 bases in between. The CDR3 is 12 residues long. Germline-derived CDR1 and CDR2 are SGDLS and YYNGEE. The CDR3 nucleotides read TGTGCCAGCAGCGCTAGGGGGAGCGAAGCTTTCTTT. Residues: CASSARGSEAFF. Full variable domain (outside the CDR3, taken from reference TRBV9 and TRBJ1-1): DSGVTQTPKHLITATGQRVTLRCSPRSGDLSVYWYQQSLDQGLQFLIQYYNGEERAKGNILERFSAQQFPDLHSELNLSSLELGDSALYFCASSARGSEAFFGQGTRLTVV.

V is TRBV6-5 and J is TRBJ1-1; D gene ambiguous. CDR3 size: 16 residues. The V end lost 0 bases, the J end lost 0 bases, and 11 bases lay between the germline ends. Germline assignment: CDR1 MNHEY and CDR2 SVGAGI. The CDR3 region has the DNA TGTGCCAGCAGTTACTCTACTCTCCTCATGAACACTGAAGCTTTCTTT. As protein: CASSYSTLLMNTEAFF.

The chain employs TRBV5-4 and TRBJ1-1; possibly TRBD1 for D (5 bases). Trimming took 10 bases from V and 2 from J, leaving 15 bases between them. Germline CDR1 is SGHNT and CDR2 is YYREEE (reference sequence). The CDR3 has 13 amino acids. CDR3 loop: CAFSGATNTEAFF. DNA of the CDR3: TGTGCCTTCTCTGGGGCCACTAACACTGAAGCTTTCTTT. Supplemented by reference TRBV5-4 and TRBJ1-1, the full variable domain reads ETGVTQSPTHLIKTRGQQVTLRCSSQSGHNTVSWYQQALGQGPQFIFQYYREEENGRGNFPPRFSGLQFPNYSSELNVNALELDDSALYLCAFSGATNTEAFFGQGTRLTVV.

The chain has TRBV11-2 and TRBJ1-4, with 7 positions matching TRBD1. Germline V gene lookup returns CDR1 SGHAT and CDR2 FQNNGV. The CDR3 covers 15 residues. V lost 3 bases, J lost 7 bases, and 8 bases stayed unmatched. The CDR3 region is CASSFNQGVGEKLFF. Here the CDR3 DNA reads TGTGCCAGCAGCTTCAACCAGGGGGTTGGTGAAAAACTGTTTTTT.

The chain recombines TRBV27 with TRBJ2-3; 11 nucleotides match TRBD2. Germline V gene lookup returns CDR1 MNHEY and CDR2 SMNVEV (reference sequence). Trimming took 2 bases from V and 2 from J; bases not matched to a gene: 9. This CDR3 region has 18 residues. The CDR3, as DNA: TGTGCCAGCAGTTTAAGGAATAGCGGGGGGGAACCCACAGATACGCAGTATTTT. Residues: CASSLRNSGGEPTDTQYF.